This T cell receptor (beta chain) was sequenced for a study of control samples from healthy donors and cancer patients. Profiled with immunoSEQ multiplex PCR; TCRdb holds only in-frame clones, not every one. The sample records 45,000 to 65,000 clones, 85% to 90% being singletons. V was trimmed by 4 bases and J by 8 bases, leaving 16 bases between them. The length of the CDR3 is 13 residues. Germline-derived CDR1 and CDR2 are SGHRS and YFSETQ. The specimen sequenced was PBMCs. The chain combines TRBV5-1 with TRBJ2-7; possible D gene TRBD1, 6 bases. The source of this sequence is a man aged 50 or older with head and neck cancer. The CDR3 region has the DNA TGCGCCAGCAGCCCAAACAAGGGGGAGCAGCAGTACTTC. Translation: CASSPNKGEQQYF. The full variable domain, rest sourced from reference TRBV5-1 and TRBJ2-7, is KAGVTQTPRYLIKTRGQQVTLSCSPISGHRSVSWYQQTPGQGLQFLFEYFSETQRNKGNFPGRFSGRQFSNSRSEMNVSTLELGDSALYLCASSPNKGEQQYFGPGTRLTVT.